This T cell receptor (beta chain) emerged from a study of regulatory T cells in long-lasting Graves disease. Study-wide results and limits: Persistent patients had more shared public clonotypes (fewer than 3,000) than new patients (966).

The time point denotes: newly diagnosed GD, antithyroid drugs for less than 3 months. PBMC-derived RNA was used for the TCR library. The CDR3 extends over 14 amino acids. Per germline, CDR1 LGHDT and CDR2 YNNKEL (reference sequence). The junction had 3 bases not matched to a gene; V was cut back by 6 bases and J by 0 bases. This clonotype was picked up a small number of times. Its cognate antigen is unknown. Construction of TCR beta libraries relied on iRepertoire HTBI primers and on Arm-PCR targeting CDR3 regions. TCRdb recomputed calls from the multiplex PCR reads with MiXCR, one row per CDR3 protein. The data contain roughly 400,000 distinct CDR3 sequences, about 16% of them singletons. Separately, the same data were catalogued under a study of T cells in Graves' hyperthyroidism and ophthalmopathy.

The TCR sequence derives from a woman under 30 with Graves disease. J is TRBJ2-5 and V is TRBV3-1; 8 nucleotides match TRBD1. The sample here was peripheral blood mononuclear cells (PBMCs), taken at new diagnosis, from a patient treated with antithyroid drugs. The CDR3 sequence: CASRGTGNQETQYF. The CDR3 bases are TGTGCCAGCAGGGGGACAGGAAACCAAGAGACCCAGTACTTC.